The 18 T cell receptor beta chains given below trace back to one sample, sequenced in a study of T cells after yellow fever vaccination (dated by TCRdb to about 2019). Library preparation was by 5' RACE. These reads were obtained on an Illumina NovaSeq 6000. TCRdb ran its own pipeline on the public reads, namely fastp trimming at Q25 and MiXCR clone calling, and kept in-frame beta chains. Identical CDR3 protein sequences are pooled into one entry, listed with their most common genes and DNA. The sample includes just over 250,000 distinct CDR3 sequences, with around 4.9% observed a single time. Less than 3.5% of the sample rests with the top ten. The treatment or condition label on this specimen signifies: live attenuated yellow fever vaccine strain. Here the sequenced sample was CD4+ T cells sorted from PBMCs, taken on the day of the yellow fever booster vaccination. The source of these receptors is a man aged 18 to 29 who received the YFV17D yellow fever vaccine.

As DNA, the CDR3 is TGTGCCAGCAGCTTAGACGGGACTACTAACACTGAAGCTTTCTTT. Translation gives CASSLDGTTNTEAFF. The chain combines TRBV7-9 with TRBJ1-1; TRBD1 might be the D (5 bases). The CDR3 consists of 15 residues. V dropped 1 base and J dropped 2 bases, with 11 bases sitting between them. CDR1 and CDR2 from the germline V gene are SEHNR and FQNEAQ (reference sequence).

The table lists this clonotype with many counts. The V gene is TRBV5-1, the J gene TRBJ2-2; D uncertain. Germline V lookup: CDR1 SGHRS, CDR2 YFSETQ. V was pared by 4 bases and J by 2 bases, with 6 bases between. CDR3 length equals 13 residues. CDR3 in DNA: TGCGCCAGCAGCCCGTCTAACACCGGGGAGCTGTTTTTT. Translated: CASSPSNTGELFF.

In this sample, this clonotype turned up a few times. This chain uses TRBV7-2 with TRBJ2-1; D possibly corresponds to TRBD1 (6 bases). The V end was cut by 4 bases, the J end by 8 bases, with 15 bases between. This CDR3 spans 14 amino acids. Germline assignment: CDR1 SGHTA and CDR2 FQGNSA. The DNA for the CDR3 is TGTGCCAGCAGCTGGTCAACAGGGTTTGATGAGCAGTTCTTC. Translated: CASSWSTGFDEQFF. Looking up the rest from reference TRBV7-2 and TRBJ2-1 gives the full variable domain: GAGVSQSPSNKVTEKGKDVELRCDPISGHTALYWYRQSLGQGLEFLIYFQGNSAPDKSGLPSDRFSAERTGGSVSTLTIQRTQQEDSAVYLCASSWSTGFDEQFFGPGTRLTVL.

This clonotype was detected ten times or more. Here the CDR3 reads CASSRDSRETQYF. The DNA for the CDR3 is TGTGCCAGCAGCCGGGACAGCCGGGAGACCCAGTACTTC. This rearrangement joins TRBV5-6 to TRBJ2-5; TRBD1 aligns across 7 bases. Germline V lookup: CDR1 SGHDT, CDR2 YYEEEE. This CDR3 has 13 residues. V was clipped by 4 bases and J by 5 bases; unmatched bases: 5. Drawing the rest from reference TRBV5-6 and TRBJ2-5, the complete variable domain is DAGVTQSPTHLIKTRGQQVTLRCSPKSGHDTVSWYQQALGQGPQFIFQYYEEEERQRGNFPDRFSGHQFPNYSSELNVNALLLGDSALYLCASSRDSRETQYFGPGTRLLVL.

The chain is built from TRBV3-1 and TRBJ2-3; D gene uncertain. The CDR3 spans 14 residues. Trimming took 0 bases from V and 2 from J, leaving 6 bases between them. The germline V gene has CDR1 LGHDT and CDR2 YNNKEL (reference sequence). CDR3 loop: CASSQEANTDTQYF. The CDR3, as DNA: TGTGCCAGCAGCCAAGAGGCTAACACAGATACGCAGTATTTT.

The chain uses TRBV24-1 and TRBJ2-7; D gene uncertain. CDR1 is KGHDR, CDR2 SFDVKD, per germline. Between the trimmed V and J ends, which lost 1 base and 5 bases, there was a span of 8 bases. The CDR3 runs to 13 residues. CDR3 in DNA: TGTGCCACCAGTGATTTCACCCACCACGAGCAGTACGTC. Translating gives CATSDFTHHEQYV.

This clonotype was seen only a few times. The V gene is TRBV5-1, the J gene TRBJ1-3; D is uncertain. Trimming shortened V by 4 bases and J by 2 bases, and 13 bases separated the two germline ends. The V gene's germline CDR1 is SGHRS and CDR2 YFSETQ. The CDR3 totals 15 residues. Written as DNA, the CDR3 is TGCGCCAGCAGCCCGGGAGCAACAACTGGAAACACCATATATTTT. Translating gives CASSPGATTGNTIYF.

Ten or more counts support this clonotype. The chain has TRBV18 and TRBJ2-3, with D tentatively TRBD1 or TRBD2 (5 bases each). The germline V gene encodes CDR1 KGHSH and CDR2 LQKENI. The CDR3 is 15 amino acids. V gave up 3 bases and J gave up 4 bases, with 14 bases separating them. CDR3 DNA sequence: TGTGCCAGCTCACCCCCACGGGGCGGAGCAGATACGCAGTATTTT. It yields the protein CASSPPRGGADTQYF. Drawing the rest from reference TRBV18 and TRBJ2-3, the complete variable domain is NAGVMQNPRHLVRRRGQEARLRCSPMKGHSHVYWYRQLPEEGLKFMVYLQKENIIDESGMPKERFSAEFPKEGPSILRIQQVVRGDSAAYFCASSPPRGGADTQYFGPGTRLTVL.

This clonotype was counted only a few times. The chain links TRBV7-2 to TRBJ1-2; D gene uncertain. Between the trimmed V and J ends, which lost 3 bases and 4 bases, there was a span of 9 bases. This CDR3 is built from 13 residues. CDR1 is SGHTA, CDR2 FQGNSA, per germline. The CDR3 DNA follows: TGTGCCAGCAGCTTGCCCGGTTTCTATGGCTACACCTTC. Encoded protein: CASSLPGFYGYTF.

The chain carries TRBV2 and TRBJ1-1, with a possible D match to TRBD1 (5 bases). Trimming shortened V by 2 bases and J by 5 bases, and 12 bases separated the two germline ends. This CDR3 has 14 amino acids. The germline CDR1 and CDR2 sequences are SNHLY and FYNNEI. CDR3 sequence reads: CASSERAGRTEAFF. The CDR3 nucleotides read TGTGCCAGCAGTGAACGGGCAGGGCGTACTGAAGCTTTCTTT.

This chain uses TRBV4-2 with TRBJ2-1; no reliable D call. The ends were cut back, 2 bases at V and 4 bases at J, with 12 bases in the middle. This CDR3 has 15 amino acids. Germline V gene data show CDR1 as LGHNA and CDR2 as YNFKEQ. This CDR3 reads CASSQFAEQYNEQFF. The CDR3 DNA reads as TGTGCCAGCAGCCAATTCGCAGAACAATACAATGAGCAGTTCTTC.

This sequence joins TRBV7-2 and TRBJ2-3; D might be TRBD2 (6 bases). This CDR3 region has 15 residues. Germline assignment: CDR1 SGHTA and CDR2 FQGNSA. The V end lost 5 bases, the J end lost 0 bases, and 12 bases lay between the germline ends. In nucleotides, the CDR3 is TGTGCCAGCAGCCGGGACTTTCCTAGCACAGATACGCAGTATTTT. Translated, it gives CASSRDFPSTDTQYF.

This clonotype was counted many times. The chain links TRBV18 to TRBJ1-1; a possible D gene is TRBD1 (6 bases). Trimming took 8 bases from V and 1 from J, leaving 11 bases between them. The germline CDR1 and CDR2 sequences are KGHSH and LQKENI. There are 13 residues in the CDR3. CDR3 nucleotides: TGTGCCAGCAGTCCGACAGGGAACACTGAAGCTTTCTTT. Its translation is CASSPTGNTEAFF.

The CDR3: CASSQDQGAEQYV. The CDR3 region has the DNA TGCGCCAGCAGCCAAGATCAGGGGGCCGAGCAGTACGTC. The rearrangement joins TRBV4-3 to TRBJ2-7, with 8 bases aligning to TRBD1. The germline V gene encodes CDR1 LGHNA and CDR2 YSLEER. The V and J ends lost 0 bases and 6 bases, in that order; junction bases with no gene match: 1. This CDR3 has 13 residues.

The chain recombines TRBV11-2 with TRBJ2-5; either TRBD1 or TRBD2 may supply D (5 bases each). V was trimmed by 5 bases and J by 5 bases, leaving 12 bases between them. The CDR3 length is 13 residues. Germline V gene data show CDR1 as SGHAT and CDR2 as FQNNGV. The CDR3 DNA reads TGTGCCAGCAGCAGGGACGACGGTGAGACCCAGTACTTC. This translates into CASSRDDGETQYF. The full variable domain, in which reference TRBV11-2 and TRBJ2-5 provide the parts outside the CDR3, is EAGVAQSPRYKIIEKRQSVAFWCNPISGHATLYWYQQILGQGPKLLIQFQNNGVVDDSQLPKDRFSAERLKGVDSTLKIQPAKLEDSAVYLCASSRDDGETQYFGPGTRLLVL.

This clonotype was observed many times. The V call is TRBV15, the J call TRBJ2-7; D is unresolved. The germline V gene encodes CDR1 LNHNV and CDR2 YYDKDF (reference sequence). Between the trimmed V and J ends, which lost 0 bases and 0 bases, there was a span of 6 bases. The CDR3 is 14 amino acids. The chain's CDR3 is CATSRDKGSYEQYV. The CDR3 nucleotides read TGTGCCACCAGCAGAGATAAGGGCTCCTACGAGCAGTACGTC.

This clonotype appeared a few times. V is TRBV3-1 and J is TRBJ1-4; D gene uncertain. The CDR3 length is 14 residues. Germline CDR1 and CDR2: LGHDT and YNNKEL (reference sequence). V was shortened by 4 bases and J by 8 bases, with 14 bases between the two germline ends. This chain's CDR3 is CASSPRAGSEKLFF. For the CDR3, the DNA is TGTGCCAGCAGCCCGAGGGCAGGCTCAGAAAAACTGTTTTTT.

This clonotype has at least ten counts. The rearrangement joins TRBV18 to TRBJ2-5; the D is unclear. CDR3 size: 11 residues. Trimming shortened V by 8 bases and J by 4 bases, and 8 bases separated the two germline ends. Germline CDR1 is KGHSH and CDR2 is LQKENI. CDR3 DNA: TGTGCCAGCAGCCCCGGAGAGACCCAGTACTTC. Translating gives CASSPGETQYF.